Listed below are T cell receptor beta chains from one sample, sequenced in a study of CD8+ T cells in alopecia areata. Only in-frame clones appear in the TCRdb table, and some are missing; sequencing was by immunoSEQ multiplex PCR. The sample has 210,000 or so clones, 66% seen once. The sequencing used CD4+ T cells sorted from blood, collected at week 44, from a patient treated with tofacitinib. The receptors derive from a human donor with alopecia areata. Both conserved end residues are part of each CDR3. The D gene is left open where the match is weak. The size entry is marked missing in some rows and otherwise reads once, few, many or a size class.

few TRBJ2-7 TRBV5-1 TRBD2 CASSLDGRGDEQYF TGCGCCAGCAGCCTGGACGGGAGGGGGGACGAGCAGTACTTC
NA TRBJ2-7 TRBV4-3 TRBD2 CASSQEAPRTSHTRSYEQYF TGCGCCAGCAGCCAAGAAGCCCCTCGGACTAGCCATACCCGCTCCTACGAGCAGTACTTC
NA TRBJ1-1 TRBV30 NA CAWSVAGSFSGSGAFF TGTGCCTGGAGTGTCGCAGGGTCGTTCTCCGGGTCAGGGGCTTTCTTT
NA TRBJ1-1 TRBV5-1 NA CASSPSVLNTEAFF TGCGCCAGCAGCCCCTCAGTCCTAAACACTGAAGCTTTCTTT
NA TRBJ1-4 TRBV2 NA CASSQGRIEKLFF TGTGCCAGCAGTCAGGGGAGGATTGAAAAACTGTTTTTT
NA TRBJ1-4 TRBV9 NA CASSPTTISEKLFF TGTGCCAGCAGCCCGACAACCATCTCTGAAAAACTGTTTTTT
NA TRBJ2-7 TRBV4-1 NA CASSLQGIRVSCYEQYF TGCGCCAGCAGCTTACAGGGAATCAGGGTGAGTTGTTACGAGCAGTACTTC
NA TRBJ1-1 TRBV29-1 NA CSVARAGTEAFF TGCAGCGTTGCCAGGGCTGGGACTGAAGCTTTCTTT
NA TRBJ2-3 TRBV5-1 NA CASSGGSSTDTQYF TGCGCCAGCAGCGGGGGGTCCAGCACAGATACGCAGTATTTT
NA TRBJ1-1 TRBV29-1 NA CSSHLTSTEAFF TGCAGCTCCCACCTGACATCCACTGAAGCTTTCTTT
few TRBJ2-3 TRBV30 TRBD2 CAWSVRRATSGGPTDTQYF TGTGCCTGGAGTGTACGACGGGCGACTAGCGGGGGGCCCACAGATACGCAGTATTTT
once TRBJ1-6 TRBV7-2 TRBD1 CASSLGGQGNSPLHF TGTGCCAGCAGCTTAGGGGGACAGGGGAATTCACCCCTCCACTTT
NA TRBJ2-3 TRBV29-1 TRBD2 CSVGGTSRRTDTQYF TGCAGCGTTGGAGGGACTAGCCGAAGAACAGATACGCAGTATTTT
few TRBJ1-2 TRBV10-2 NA CASSVSTGYTF TGCGCCAGCAGTGTGTCGACTGGCTACACCTTC
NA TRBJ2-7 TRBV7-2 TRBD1 CASSHKGQGAYEQYF TGTGCCAGCAGCCATAAGGGACAGGGGGCATACGAGCAGTACTTC
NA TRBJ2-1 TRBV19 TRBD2 CASNSRLAGIYNEQFF TGTGCCAGTAACAGTAGGCTAGCGGGCATCTACAATGAGCAGTTCTTC
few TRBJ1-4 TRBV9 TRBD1 CASSAEGQGRKLFF TGTGCCAGCAGCGCAGAAGGACAGGGAAGGAAACTGTTTTTT
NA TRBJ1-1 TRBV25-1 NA CASSVGPGNTEAFF TGTGCCAGCAGTGTTGGACCAGGGAACACTGAAGCTTTCTTT
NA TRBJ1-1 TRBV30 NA CAWRENTEAFF TGTGCCTGGAGAGAAAACACTGAAGCTTTCTTT
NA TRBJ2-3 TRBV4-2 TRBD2 CASSHVLAGEVNTQYF TGTGCCAGCAGCCACGTACTAGCGGGGGAGGTGAATACGCAGTATTTT
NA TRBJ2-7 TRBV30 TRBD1 CAWNPGDRYEQYF TGTGCCTGGAACCCTGGGGACAGATACGAGCAGTACTTC
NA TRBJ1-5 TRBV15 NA CATSSGHLNQPQHF TGTGCCACCAGCAGCGGTCATCTCAATCAGCCCCAGCATTTT
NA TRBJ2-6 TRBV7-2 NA CASSLIRQNNVLTF TGTGCCAGCAGCTTAATACGACAAAACAACGTCCTGACTTTC
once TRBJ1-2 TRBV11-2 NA CASSYGKGGYGYTF TGTGCCAGCAGCTACGGGAAAGGGGGCTATGGCTACACCTTC
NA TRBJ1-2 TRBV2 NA CASSEAPGLGYTF TGTGCCAGCAGTGAAGCCCCGGGCTTAGGCTACACCTTC
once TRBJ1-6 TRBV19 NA CASSIPGSPTSNSPLHF TGTGCCAGTAGTATCCCCGGTTCCCCGACCAGTAATTCACCCCTCCACTTT
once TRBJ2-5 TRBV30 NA CAWSTRFGETQYF TGTGCCTGGAGTACAAGGTTTGGTGAGACCCAGTACTTC